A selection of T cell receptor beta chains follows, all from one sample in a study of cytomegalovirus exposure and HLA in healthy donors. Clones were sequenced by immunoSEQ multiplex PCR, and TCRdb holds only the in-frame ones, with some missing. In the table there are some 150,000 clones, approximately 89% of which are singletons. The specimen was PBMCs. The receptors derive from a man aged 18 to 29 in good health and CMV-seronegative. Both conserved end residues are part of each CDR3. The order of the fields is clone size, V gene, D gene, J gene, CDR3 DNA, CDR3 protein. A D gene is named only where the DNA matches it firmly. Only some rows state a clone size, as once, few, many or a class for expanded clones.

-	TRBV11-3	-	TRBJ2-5	TGTGCCAGCGGCAGGGCCGGGGGAGAGACCCAGTACTTC	CASGRAGGETQYF
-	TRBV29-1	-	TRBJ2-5	TGCAGCGTTGAACTAGCAGGAGAGACCCAGTACTTC	CSVELAGETQYF
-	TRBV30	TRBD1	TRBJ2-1	TGTGCCTGGAGCCTGCCCGGGACAGGGCAGTACAATGAGCAGTTCTTC	CAWSLPGTGQYNEQFF
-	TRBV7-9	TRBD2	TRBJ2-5	TGTGCCAGCAGCTATGGGACTAGCGGGGGAAAAGAGACCCAGTACTTC	CASSYGTSGGKETQYF
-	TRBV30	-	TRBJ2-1	TGTGCCTGGAGTGGGGGCAGGGGCTCCTACAATGAGCAGTTCTTC	CAWSGGRGSYNEQFF
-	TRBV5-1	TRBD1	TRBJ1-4	TGCGCCAGCAGCACCGGACAGGGGGCCCGGTTTACTAATGAAAAACTGTTTTTT	CASSTGQGARFTNEKLFF
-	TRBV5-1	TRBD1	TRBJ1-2	TGCGCCAGCAGCCCCCCGGGACAGAACTATGGCTACACCTTC	CASSPPGQNYGYTF
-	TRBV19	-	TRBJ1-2	TGTGCCAGTAGTATAGGAGTCAGGGCTTCCCGCGGCTACACCTTC	CASSIGVRASRGYTF
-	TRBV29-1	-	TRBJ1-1	TGCAGCGTTGAATTTCGACTCGCAGAGAACACTGAAGCTTTCTTT	CSVEFRLAENTEAFF
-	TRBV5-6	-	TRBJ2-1	TGTGCCAGCAGCGACTCGGTCGCTGTTGGCGGATCCTACAATGAGCAGTTCTTC	CASSDSVAVGGSYNEQFF
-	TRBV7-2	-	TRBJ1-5	TGTGCCAGCAGCCTATTACAGGGATGGCAGCCCCAGCATTTT	CASSLLQGWQPQHF
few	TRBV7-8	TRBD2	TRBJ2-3	TGTGCCAGCAGCCCACTAGCGGGAGGATCTACAGATACGCAGTATTTT	CASSPLAGGSTDTQYF
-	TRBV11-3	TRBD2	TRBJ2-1	TGTGCCAGCAGCCCCGGACTAGCGGGAGATGAGCAGTTCTTC	CASSPGLAGDEQFF
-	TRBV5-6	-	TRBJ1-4	TGTGCCAGCAGCGGGGAGCAGACTACTAATGAAAAACTGTTTTTT	CASSGEQTTNEKLFF
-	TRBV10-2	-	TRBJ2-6	TGCGCCGCGAGGCGTAGTGGCAACTCTGGGGCCAACGTCCTGACTTTC	CAARRSGNSGANVLTF
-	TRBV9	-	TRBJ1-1	TGTGCCAGCAGCGAAGGACAGCGACTGAACACTGAAGCTTTCTTT	CASSEGQRLNTEAFF
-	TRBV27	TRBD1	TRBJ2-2	TGTGCCAGCAGTTACGGGACAGGGGGGAAGCTGTTTTTT	CASSYGTGGKLFF
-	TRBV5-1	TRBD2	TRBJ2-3	TGCGCCAGCAGTCCTCCTTCGGGACTAGCGGGATCCACAGATACGCAGTATTTT	CASSPPSGLAGSTDTQYF
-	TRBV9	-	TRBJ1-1	TGTGCCAGCAGCGTAGTGTCTGGGCTAAGGACTGAAGCTTTCTTT	CASSVVSGLRTEAFF
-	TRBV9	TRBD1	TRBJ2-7	TGTGCCAGCAGCGCAGGGGGAGGACAGGGGGCTTACGAGCAGTACTTC	CASSAGGGQGAYEQYF
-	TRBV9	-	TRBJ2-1	TGTGCCAGCAGCGTAGTCAGCGGCAATGAGCAGTTCTTC	CASSVVSGNEQFF
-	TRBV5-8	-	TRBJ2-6	TGTGCCAGCTACAGAGGGGGCTCTGGGGCCAACGTCCTGACTTTC	CASYRGGSGANVLTF
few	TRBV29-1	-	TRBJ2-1	TGCCACTGCGGGGATCCCTTTAATGAGCAGTTCTTC	CHCGDPFNEQFF
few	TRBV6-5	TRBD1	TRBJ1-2	TGTGCCAGCACCGCAGACAGGGCTGGCTACACCTTC	CASTADRAGYTF
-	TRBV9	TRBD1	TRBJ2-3	TGTGCCAGCAGCGCGGACAGGAGCACAGATACGCAGTATTTT	CASSADRSTDTQYF
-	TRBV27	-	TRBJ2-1	TGTGCCAGCAGCGATAGGGGCGCCTACAATGAGCAGTTCTTC	CASSDRGAYNEQFF
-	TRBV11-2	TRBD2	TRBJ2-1	TGTGCCAGCAGCTTAGGGTATTCGGGAGGGGACAATGAGCAGTTCTTC	CASSLGYSGGDNEQFF
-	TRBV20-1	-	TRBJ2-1	TGCAGTGCTAGCGGCTACAATGAGCAGTTCTTC	CSASGYNEQFF
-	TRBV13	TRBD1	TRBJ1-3	TGTGCCAGCAGCCTAAGACAGGGCCCGAGCTCTGGAAACACCATATATTTT	CASSLRQGPSSGNTIYF
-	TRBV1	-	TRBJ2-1	TGCACCAGCAGCCCCTTCCGGGTCAGGGTTACCTCCTACAATGAGCAGTTCTTC	CTSSPFRVRVTSYNEQFF